Each of the 14 T cell receptor beta chains below was sequenced from the same sample in a study of control samples from healthy donors and cancer patients. This table comes from immunoSEQ multiplex PCR, and its TCRdb copy is limited to in-frame clones, with some not included. The data contain approximately 140,000 clones, about 90% of them singletons. What was sequenced was blood. These receptors were collected from a man between 18 and 29 years old in good health.

The chain links TRBV7-2 to TRBJ2-7; the match to TRBD2 covers 13 bases. Germline V gene sequence: CDR1 SGHTA, CDR2 FQGNSA. The CDR3 contains 16 residues. V was clipped by 4 bases and J by 0 bases; unmatched bases: 3. The CDR3, as DNA: TGTGCCAGCAGCTACGGGACTAGCGGGGTCTCCTACGAGCAGTACTTC. Its protein product is CASSYGTSGVSYEQYF.

The chain has TRBV19 and TRBJ2-7; the match to TRBD2 covers 9 bases. Germline V gene data show CDR1 as LNHDA and CDR2 as SQIVND (reference sequence). Losses at the gene ends were 5 bases for V and 6 bases for J; bases not matched to a gene: 2. There are 12 residues in the CDR3. CDR3 nucleotides: TGTGCCAGTAGTCTAGCGGGAACCGAGCAGTACTTC. It specifies CASSLAGTEQYF.

The chain employs TRBV9 and TRBJ2-7, with D possibly matching TRBD2 (6 bases). Trimming removed 4 bases at V and 1 base at J, with 21 bases between. CDR1 is SGDLS, CDR2 YYNGEE, per germline. This CDR3 contains 17 residues. The CDR3, as DNA: TGTGCCAGCAGCCCCTTCAGGGCGTCTGGGAGGTCCTACGAGCAGTACTTC. As protein: CASSPFRASGRSYEQYF. The whole variable domain, remainder taken from reference TRBV9 and TRBJ2-7, is DSGVTQTPKHLITATGQRVTLRCSPRSGDLSVYWYQQSLDQGLQFLIQYYNGEERAKGNILERFSAQQFPDLHSELNLSSLELGDSALYFCASSPFRASGRSYEQYFGPGTRLTVT.

This chain joins TRBV3-1 (or the pseudogene TRBV3-2) and TRBJ2-3; 7 bases are shared with TRBD1. This CDR3 has 21 amino acids. The V and J ends lost 1 base and 0 bases, in that order; junction bases with no gene match: 19. Germline V gene lookup returns CDR1 LGHDT and CDR2 YNNKEL (reference sequence). The CDR3 loop is CASSQAVLLNRGISSTDTQYF. The CDR3 DNA reads TGTGCCAGCAGCCAAGCGGTCCTTTTAAACAGGGGCATTTCTAGCACAGATACGCAGTATTTT.

This sequence joins TRBV6-5 and TRBJ1-3; D might be TRBD1 (6 bases). The V end lost 4 bases, the J end lost 0 bases, and 13 bases lay between the germline ends. Germline CDR1 reads MNHEY; CDR2 reads SVGAGI. The CDR3 has 16 amino acids. The CDR3 DNA is TGTGCCAGCAGTTTTGACAGGCCCACCTCTGGAAACACCATATATTTT. Protein product: CASSFDRPTSGNTIYF.

The chain uses TRBV25-1 and TRBJ2-5; 9 bases agree with TRBD1. The CDR3 length is 14 residues. The trim removed 5 bases at V and 2 bases at J, leaving 3 bases unmatched. CDR1 is MGHDK and CDR2 is SYGVNS in the germline V gene. The CDR3: CASSRDREQETQYF. DNA for the CDR3: TGTGCCAGCAGTAGGGACAGGGAACAAGAGACCCAGTACTTC.

The chain uses TRBV6-5 and TRBJ1-5; 8 positions match TRBD1. The V gene end was trimmed by 6 bases and the J gene end by 6 bases; junction bases not matched to a gene: 7. Germline loops: CDR1 MNHEY, CDR2 SVGAGI. The CDR3 has 14 residues. The CDR3 protein is CASRSGQGPQPQHF. CDR3 in DNA: TGTGCCAGCAGATCCGGACAGGGCCCTCAGCCCCAGCATTTT.

The chain employs TRBV10-3 and TRBJ1-1, with D maybe TRBD1 (6 bases). The CDR3 length is 13 residues. CDR1 is ENHRY and CDR2 is SYGVKD in the germline V gene. V lost 0 bases and J 5 bases, leaving 7 bases between the germline ends. The CDR3: CAISESGGTEAFF. CDR3 nucleotides: TGTGCCATCAGTGAGTCAGGGGGGACTGAAGCTTTCTTT.

The chain has TRBV7-2 and TRBJ2-7; D is perhaps TRBD1 or TRBD2 (5 bases each). The length of the CDR3 is 16 residues. Trimming cost V 1 base and J 2 bases, with 15 bases left between them. Germline V gives CDR1 SGHTA, CDR2 FQGNSA. The CDR3 nucleotides are TGTGCCAGCAGCTTAGAGTGGGACGCATTTACCTACGAGCAGTACTTC. It yields the protein CASSLEWDAFTYEQYF.

The chain carries TRBV5-1 and TRBJ1-2, with 9 bases lining up with TRBD1. Germline loops: CDR1 SGHRS, CDR2 YFSETQ. The CDR3 extends over 14 amino acids. V lost 4 bases and J lost 4; bases outside the gene matches: 5. The chain's CDR3 is CASSPGQGGYGYTF. Here the CDR3 DNA reads TGCGCCAGCAGCCCGGGACAGGGTGGCTATGGCTACACCTTC.

J is TRBJ1-1 and V is TRBV10-3; D remains ambiguous. Trimming cost V 0 bases and J 8 bases, with 13 bases left between them. Germline-derived CDR1 and CDR2 are ENHRY and SYGVKD. The CDR3 consists of 14 residues. Written as DNA, the CDR3 is TGTGCCATCAGTGAGTCTAACTCGCCGGAGGAAGCTTTCTTT. Translation gives CAISESNSPEEAFF.

The J gene is TRBJ2-5, the V gene TRBV29-1, with D perhaps TRBD2 (6 bases). Deletions cut 2 bases from V and 5 bases from J, with 9 bases between. Germline CDR1 and CDR2: SQVTM and ANQGSEA. This CDR3 has 12 amino acids. CDR3 amino acids: CSVEFGGETQYF. CDR3 DNA: TGCAGCGTTGAATTTGGAGGGGAGACCCAGTACTTC.

This sequence joins TRBV10-2 and TRBJ2-1; TRBD2 matches at 7 bases. After removal of 3 bases from V and 10 bases from J, the junction contained 9 bases not matched to a gene. CDR1 and CDR2 from the germline V gene are WSHSY and SAAADI. The length of the CDR3 is 14 residues. As DNA, the CDR3 is TGCGCCAGCAGTGACCCGGGGGGTGTTCGAGAGCAGTTCTTC. Its protein is CASSDPGGVREQFF.

The chain links TRBV6-4 to TRBJ2-7; D remains unclear. Trimming cost V 6 bases and J 5 bases, with 20 bases left between them. Germline-derived CDR1 and CDR2 are MRHNA and SNTAGT. There are 15 residues in the CDR3. CDR3 region: CASREAGPRLHEQYF. The CDR3 DNA follows: TGTGCCAGCAGGGAAGCCGGGCCCAGGTTACACGAGCAGTACTTC.